A selection of T cell receptor beta chains follows, all from one sample in a study of beta chain features in type 1 diabetes. Sequencing was performed with immunoSEQ multiplex PCR; in TCRdb, only in-frame clones are kept and a portion is missing. The sample holds around 240,000 clones, over 9.5% seen once. Material: naive CD4+ T cells from blood. The source is a woman younger than 30 in good health. Both conserved end residues are part of each CDR3. Each record gives: V gene, D gene, clone size, J gene, CDR3 protein, CDR3 DNA. The D gene is left open where the match is weak. Size is stated for part of the rows, as once, few or many counts, or as a class when the clone is expanded.

TRBV4-2	.	.	TRBJ2-2	CASSQATRGQNTGELFF	TGTGCCAGCAGCCAAGCAACTAGGGGACAGAACACCGGGGAGCTGTTTTTT
TRBV5-1	.	.	TRBJ2-3	CASSLGRGASFTDTQYF	TGCGCCAGCAGCTTGGGCAGGGGAGCCTCCTTCACAGATACGCAGTATTTT
TRBV5-1	TRBD1	.	TRBJ1-2	CASSESNRGSDGYTF	TGCGCCAGCAGCGAGTCTAACAGGGGCTCGGATGGCTACACCTTC
TRBV9	.	.	TRBJ1-5	CASSVTRDGVAQPQHF	TGTGCCAGCAGCGTAACCCGAGACGGGGTGGCGCAGCCCCAGCATTTT
TRBV5-4	.	.	TRBJ1-6	CASSSGGPLHF	TGTGCCAGCAGCTCGGGAGGACCCCTCCACTTT
TRBV7-7	TRBD2	few	TRBJ2-2	CASSSLAGGPYSTGELFF	TGTGCTAGCAGCTCGCTAGCGGGGGGCCCGTATAGCACCGGGGAGCTGTTTTTT
TRBV30	.	.	TRBJ1-2	CAWSVGLAGGYTF	TGTGCCTGGAGTGTGGGCCTCGCGGGGGGCTACACCTTC
TRBV7-9	.	.	TRBJ1-1	CASGSQVAFF	TGTGCCAGCGGCTCACAGGTAGCTTTCTTT
TRBV7-2	.	.	TRBJ2-7	CASSRVAGTYEQYF	TGTGCCAGCAGCCGGGTGGCAGGGACCTACGAGCAGTACTTC
TRBV30	.	few	TRBJ2-1	CAWSSLYGSQQGNEQFF	TGTGCCTGGAGCTCCCTCTACGGGAGCCAGCAGGGCAATGAGCAGTTCTTC
TRBV5-1	TRBD1	.	TRBJ1-3	CASSQTGGGNTIYF	TGCGCCAGCAGCCAAACAGGGGGCGGAAACACCATATATTTT
TRBV6-1	TRBD2	.	TRBJ2-7	CASSGGLAGVYEQYF	TGTGCCAGCAGTGGAGGACTAGCGGGAGTATACGAGCAGTACTTC
TRBV30	.	few	TRBJ2-5	CAWSSGRRQETQYF	TGTGCCTGGAGCTCAGGGAGGCGGCAAGAGACCCAGTACTTC